One TCR beta chain is described in this entry. Its target antigen remains unknown. Per-base qualities were not stored, and no clone one base away is much larger. The data were obtained in a study of T cell changes during pregnancy in multiple sclerosis (dated by TCRdb to about 2019). With regard to the full study: The study looked at changes in the T cell repertoire across pregnancy in women with multiple sclerosis.

The CDR3 covers 12 residues, taking in both the cysteine and the phenylalanine. The kept DNA is CDR3 alone, 36 bases in frame from the first base. CDR1 is given as MDHEN and CDR2 as SYDVKM, both from the germline V gene. At the junction V is shortened by 7 bases and J by 7 bases; bases outside the gene matches: 4. The library was prepared using the immunoSEQ multiplex PCR assay. As stored in TCRdb, this immuneACCESS dataset retains in-frame rearrangements with V and J assigned. A fraction of the clones does not appear; measured against another copy, unresolved V genes explain less than half of the discrepancy, and the remainder lacks a known reason. In this sample the table shows tens of thousands of clones, 85% to 90% of which occur a single time. Of the sample, approximately 0.6% is held by the ten largest clones.

The clonotype originates from a female donor with multiple sclerosis, enrolled in a pregnancy study. Sequencing used CD4+ T cells from peripheral blood mononuclear cells, obtained in the first trimester of pregnancy. Rearrangement joined TRBV28 to TRBJ1-2; 9 junctional bases match TRBD1. The DNA reads TGTGCCAGCACCGACAGGGGGTTTGGCTACACCTTC. Protein translation: CASTDRGFGYTF.